This T cell receptor beta chain was recovered during a study of quantifying T cell responses using KT2 cells. Across the whole study: TCR alpha and beta constant-region primers primed reverse transcription of RNA. The second PCR ran as a qPCR until a predetermined fluorescence threshold was reached. General observations from the study: Counts of KT2 alpha and beta sequences rose linearly with the number of KT2 cells added.

The cDNA 3' end received a ligated oligonucleotide with a UMI. First-round PCR used four to five cycles and beta primers RC1.1 and RC1.2 covering TRBC1 and TRBC2. TCRdb used MiXCR to reprocess the UMI-ligation and nested PCR reads, holding one entry per CDR3 protein. The data show 40,000 to 60,000 distinct CDR3 sequences, around a tenth seen once. KT2, a clone with a known TCR, was spiked into unfractionated PBMC. Different KT2-to-PBMC ratios were created with a constant PBMC count. The CDR3 totals 15 residues. Per germline, CDR1 SGHTA and CDR2 FQGNSA. The germline V and J ends were trimmed by 6 bases and 7 bases, with 22 bases remaining between them. On this clonotype itself: What it binds is unknown.

The sample comprised PBMCs spiked with cells of the T cell clone KT2. This receptor was taken from a human donor. This rearrangement joins TRBV7-2 to TRBJ2-7; perhaps D is TRBD1 or TRBD2 (6 bases each). As DNA, the CDR3 is TGTGCCAGCAGGAACGTAGGGGGGCTTATGTGGGAGCAGTACTTC. Translated: CASRNVGGLMWEQYF.